The 22 T cell receptor beta chains below come from one sample, sequenced in a study of blood T cell repertoires in COVID-19 (dated by TCRdb to about 2020). Library preparation was by the immunoSEQ multiplex PCR assay. Drawn from immuneACCESS, this table holds only the in-frame rearrangements with V and J called that TCRdb kept. Clones are partly lost; checked studies trace under half to an unresolved V gene and leave the rest unexplained. The sample contains about 220,000 clones, roughly 84% of them found a single time. The biggest ten clones account for 1.9% of the sample. Material for sequencing was peripheral blood. These receptor sequences come from a middle-aged man with active or convalescent COVID-19.

This clone was observed a handful of times. The chain links TRBV28 to TRBJ1-4; 8 nucleotides align to TRBD1. Germline CDR1 reads MDHEN; CDR2 reads SYDVKM. V lost 7 bases and J lost 8; bases outside the gene matches: 12. CDR3 length: 15 amino acids. The CDR3 DNA is TGTGCCAGCACCCCCGTGACAGGGGCGGGGGAAAAACTGTTTTTT. Translating gives CASTPVTGAGEKLFF. The variable domain in full, completed from reference TRBV28 and TRBJ1-4, reads DVKVTQSSRYLVKRTGEKVFLECVQDMDHENMFWYRQDPGLGLRLIYFSYDVKMKEKGDIPEGYSVSREKKERFSLILESASTNQTSMYLCASTPVTGAGEKLFFGSGTQLSVL.

The rearrangement uses TRBV2 and TRBJ2-1; 12 nucleotides align to TRBD1. Germline CDR1 reads SNHLY; CDR2 reads FYNNEI. This CDR3 comprises 16 residues. V lost 5 bases, J lost 7 bases, and 9 bases stayed unmatched. CDR3 amino acids: CASSRGTGGELNEQFF. DNA for the CDR3: TGTGCCAGCAGTAGGGGGACAGGGGGCGAATTGAATGAGCAGTTCTTC. Full variable domain (outside the CDR3, taken from reference TRBV2 and TRBJ2-1): EPEVTQTPSHQVTQMGQEVILRCVPISNHLYFYWYRQILGQKVEFLVSFYNNEISEKSEIFDDQFSVERPDGSNFTLKIRSTKLEDSAMYFCASSRGTGGELNEQFFGPGTRLTVL.

As DNA, the CDR3 is TGTGCCAGCAGTAACCCAGGGGTAGGTAATTCACCCCTCCACTTT. It is translated as CASSNPGVGNSPLHF. The J gene is TRBJ1-6, the V gene TRBV27; perhaps TRBD1 as D (6 bases). Germline assignment: CDR1 MNHEY and CDR2 SMNVEV (reference sequence). V gave up 5 bases and J gave up 6 bases, with 14 bases separating them. The CDR3 contains 15 residues.

Only a few counts were recorded for this clone. The V gene is TRBV6-1, the J gene TRBJ2-1, with 8 bases identical to TRBD2. Trimming removed 4 bases from V and 4 bases from J; junction bases left unmatched: 15. The CDR3 is 18 amino acids. Per the germline V gene, CDR1 is MNHNS and CDR2 is SASEGT. The CDR3 nucleotides are TGTGCCAGCAGTGTCTCCCCCTTTACTAGCGGAACTTACAATGAGCAGTTCTTC. The encoded protein is CASSVSPFTSGTYNEQFF.

This clone was seen repeatedly, ten times or more. V and J are TRBV7-3 and TRBJ2-2, with 9 bases aligning to TRBD1. The length of the CDR3 is 14 residues. The germline CDR1 and CDR2 sequences are SGHTA and FQGTGA. The trim removed 4 bases at V and 4 bases at J, leaving 1 base unmatched. CDR3 sequence reads: CASSSGQGTGELFF. DNA of the CDR3: TGTGCCAGCAGCTCGGGACAGGGCACCGGGGAGCTGTTTTTT.

The chain has TRBV25-1 and TRBJ1-5; D possibly corresponds to TRBD1 (5 bases). Germline lookup yields CDR1 MGHDK and CDR2 SYGVNS. The CDR3 sequence is 15 residues long. The germline V and J ends were trimmed by 2 bases and 2 bases, with 10 bases remaining between them. The CDR3 DNA reads TGTGCCAGCAGTGAACGGCAGGGCGGCAATCAGCCCCAGCATTTT. The encoded protein is CASSERQGGNQPQHF.

The chain is built from TRBV10-2 and TRBJ2-2; D gene uncertain. V lost 9 bases to trimming and J lost 3 bases, with 8 bases between them. Germline V CDR1 and CDR2: WSHSY, SAAADI. This CDR3 is built from 12 residues. CDR3 sequence (DNA): TGCGCCAGAAGAACTTACACCGGGGAGCTGTTTTTT. This translates into CARRTYTGELFF.

The gene calls are TRBV6-5 and TRBJ1-2; 8 positions agree with TRBD1. This CDR3 is built from 14 residues. The V segment lost 2 bases and the J segment 8 bases; nucleotides outside the gene matches: 7. Looked up from germline, CDR1 is MNHEY and CDR2 is SVGAGI. The CDR3 protein is CASSYLDRDVGYTF. The DNA for the CDR3 is TGTGCCAGCAGTTACCTGGACAGGGACGTGGGCTACACCTTC.

The gene calls are TRBV2 and TRBJ1-5, with 12 nucleotides matching TRBD1. The CDR3 contains 16 residues. The ends lost 8 bases at V and 6 bases at J; junction bases unmatched: 11. Germline assignment: CDR1 SNHLY and CDR2 FYNNEI. The CDR3 region has the DNA TGTGCCAGCGGCCGGGACAGGGGGCAATCAGGTCAGCCCCAGCATTTT. As protein: CASGRDRGQSGQPQHF.

This rearrangement joins TRBV5-1 to TRBJ2-1, with D possibly being TRBD2 (6 bases). The CDR3 spans 15 residues. Between the trimmed V and J ends, which lost 1 base and 3 bases, there was a span of 11 bases. The germline CDR1 and CDR2 sequences are SGHRS and YFSETQ. The chain's CDR3 is CASSLRTGDYNEQFF. The DNA for the CDR3 is TGCGCCAGCAGCTTGAGGACGGGGGACTACAATGAGCAGTTCTTC.

The chain employs TRBV7-9 and TRBJ1-3; a weak D match, TRBD1 (5 bases). The germline V gene encodes CDR1 SEHNR and CDR2 FQNEAQ (reference sequence). The CDR3 has 15 amino acids. With 4 bases removed from V and 0 bases from J, the gap between germline ends came to 10 bases. The CDR3: CASSYDSLSGNTIYF. The DNA of the CDR3 is TGTGCCAGCAGCTACGACAGCCTCTCTGGAAACACCATATATTTT.

The gene calls are TRBV24-1 and TRBJ2-1; 8 positions match TRBD1. The germline V gene encodes CDR1 KGHDR and CDR2 SFDVKD. The CDR3 totals 17 residues. V was clipped by 0 bases and J by 7 bases; unmatched bases: 10. The CDR3 DNA reads as TGTGCCACCAGTGATTTGGGACCGGGACAGGAGATGAATGAGCAGTTCTTC. It yields the protein CATSDLGPGQEMNEQFF.

This clone was detected only once. The identical CDR3 is also encoded by other nucleotide sequences in the sample. This chain uses TRBV2 with TRBJ1-4, with TRBD1 identical over 8 bases. CDR1 and CDR2 from the germline V gene are SNHLY and FYNNEI. With V trimmed by 6 bases and J by 6 bases, 0 bases remained unmatched. This CDR3 comprises 12 residues. In DNA form, the CDR3 reads TGTGCCAGCAGGGACAGGGATGAAAAACTGTTTTTT. Protein product: CASRDRDEKLFF.

V usage is TRBV6-5 and J usage is TRBJ1-1; D uncertain. CDR3 length: 15 residues. Trimming left V 8 bases short and J 0 bases short, with 16 bases between. The germline V gene has CDR1 MNHEY and CDR2 SVGAGI. The CDR3 coding sequence is TGTGCCAGCGCCCCCCCGGGAATGATGAACACTGAAGCTTTCTTT. Protein product: CASAPPGMMNTEAFF.

The chain has TRBV24-1 and TRBJ1-1; no definite D call. The germline V and J ends were trimmed by 3 bases and 9 bases, with 10 bases remaining between them. Looked up from germline, CDR1 is KGHDR and CDR2 is SFDVKD. The CDR3 has 12 residues. CDR3 residues: CATSDQSGKAFF. The CDR3 DNA follows: TGTGCCACCAGTGATCAAAGCGGCAAAGCTTTCTTT.

The chain's CDR3 is CASSGDSQSSGNTIYF. The CDR3 nucleotides read TGTGCCAGCAGTGGGGACTCACAGAGCTCTGGAAACACCATATATTTT. The chain recombines TRBV3-1 (or the pseudogene TRBV3-2) with TRBJ1-3; TRBD1 might be the D (5 bases). The CDR3 consists of 16 residues. Germline lookup yields CDR1 LGHDT and CDR2 YNNKEL (reference sequence). The germline V and J ends were trimmed by 6 bases and 0 bases, with 15 bases remaining between them.

The CDR3 loop reads CASSPGLRDRDYNEQFF. CDR3 bases: TGTGCCAGCAGCCCCGGACTAAGGGACAGGGACTACAATGAGCAGTTCTTC. The chain carries TRBV7-8 and TRBJ2-1; 9 nucleotides line up with TRBD1. With V trimmed by 5 bases and J by 3 bases, 11 bases remained unmatched. This CDR3 contains 17 residues. Germline CDR1 reads SGHVS; CDR2 reads FQNEAQ. Full variable domain (rest looked up from reference TRBV7-8 and TRBJ2-1): GAGVSQSPRYKVAKRGQDVALRCDPISGHVSLFWYQQALGQGPEFLTYFQNEAQLDKSGLPSDRFFAERPEGSVSTLKIQRTQQEDSAVYLCASSPGLRDRDYNEQFFGPGTRLTVL.

The chain has TRBV25-1 and TRBJ2-2; 7 bases are shared with TRBD1. The germline V gene encodes CDR1 MGHDK and CDR2 SYGVNS. This CDR3 is built from 15 residues. Trimming took 4 bases from V and 3 from J; bases not matched to a gene: 5. The CDR3 DNA is TGTGCCAGCAGTGCCCGCAGGGGGTACACCGGGGAGCTGTTTTTT. It specifies CASSARRGYTGELFF.

The genes are TRBV6-1 and TRBJ2-3, with TRBD1 matching 8 bases. CDR1 and CDR2 (germline): MNHNS, SASEGT. The CDR3 covers 16 residues. The V and J ends lost 0 bases and 5 bases, in that order; junction bases with no gene match: 7. CDR3 nucleotide sequence: TGTGCCAGCAGTGAAGCGCAGGGGGCGCAGGGAGATACGCAGTATTTT. Amino acid sequence: CASSEAQGAQGDTQYF.

The rearrangement links TRBV5-5 to TRBJ2-3, with TRBD1 matching 9 bases. Per germline, CDR1 SGHKS and CDR2 YYEKEE (reference sequence). The CDR3 totals 14 residues. With V trimmed by 5 bases and J by 4 bases, 5 bases remained unmatched. CDR3 coding DNA: TGTGCCAGCAGGACAGGGGGAGGGCCAGATACGCAGTATTTT. This translates into CASRTGGGPDTQYF.

This clone showed up just a few times. The chain has TRBV27 and TRBJ2-7; TRBD1 agrees at 7 bases. The CDR3 length is 15 residues. Unmatched junction bases numbered 7, after V lost 3 bases and J lost 2 bases. CDR1 and CDR2 from the germline V gene are MNHEY and SMNVEV (reference sequence). For the CDR3, the DNA is TGTGCCAGCAGTTTTCGACAGGGTGGCCCCTACGAGCAGTACTTC. Protein product: CASSFRQGGPYEQYF.

The V gene is TRBV6-5, the J gene TRBJ1-1, with 7 bases that match TRBD1. Trimming removed 5 bases from V and 11 bases from J; junction bases left unmatched: 11. CDR3 length: 13 residues. Germline V gene lookup returns CDR1 MNHEY and CDR2 SVGAGI. CDR3 DNA: TGTGCCAGCAGTCCACAGGGGACTGCGATGGCTTTCTTT. This codes for CASSPQGTAMAFF.